Below are 21 T cell receptor beta chains sequenced from a single sample in a study of graft-versus-host responses after intestinal transplantation. The antigens these receptors bind are not known. Method: immunoSEQ multiplex PCR; TCRdb's copy keeps in-frame clones and lacks some. The sample has about 120,000 clones, about 95% seen once. This sample comprised unstimulated CD8+ T cells sorted from spleen or lymph node cells, obtained before intestinal transplant. These receptor sequences come from a human donor who received an intestinal transplant.

V and J are TRBV28 and TRBJ2-7; D might be TRBD2 (6 bases). The CDR3 is made up of 16 amino acids. Per the germline V gene, CDR1 is MDHEN and CDR2 is SYDVKM. Trimming cost V 3 bases and J 4 bases, with 19 bases left between them. The CDR3 sequence: CASSFNAEGPVYEQYF. As DNA, the CDR3 is TGTGCCAGCAGTTTCAATGCGGAGGGTCCCGTGTACGAGCAGTACTTC.

In the case of this clone: Other DNA sequences in this specimen translate into the identical CDR3. The chain links TRBV6-5 to TRBJ2-2; a weak D match, TRBD2 (5 bases). The CDR3 sequence is 13 residues long. From germline, CDR1 is MNHEY and CDR2 SVGAGI. Trimming cost V 3 bases and J 5 bases, with 7 bases left between them. The CDR3 DNA sequence: TGTGCCAGCAGTTATTCGGGGACCGGGGAGCTGTTTTTT. Its protein is CASSYSGTGELFF.

The chain is built from TRBV7-9 and TRBJ2-2; 7 bases map to TRBD2. V lost 5 bases and J lost 7; bases outside the gene matches: 7. Germline V gene lookup returns CDR1 SEHNR and CDR2 FQNEAQ (reference sequence). The CDR3 totals 14 residues. The CDR3 nucleotides read TGTGCCAGCAGCGGGACGCCGGGAGGCGGGGAGCTGTTTTTT. Its protein product is CASSGTPGGGELFF. The complete variable domain, with remaining parts taken from reference TRBV7-9 and TRBJ2-2, reads DTGVSQNPRHKITKRGQNVTFRCDPISEHNRLYWYRQTLGQGPEFLTYFQNEAQLEKSRLLSDRFSAERPKGSFSTLEIQRTEQGDSAMYLCASSGTPGGGELFFGEGSRLTVL.

V usage is TRBV29-1 and J usage is TRBJ1-3, with D perhaps TRBD1 (5 bases). This CDR3 has 16 amino acids. Germline V gene lookup returns CDR1 SQVTM and CDR2 ANQGSEA. V was shortened by 6 bases and J by 0 bases, with 18 bases between the two germline ends. DNA of the CDR3: TGCAGCGTCGCGGGGCATTCATCGTCCTCTGGAAACACCATATATTTT. This codes for CSVAGHSSSSGNTIYF.

V is TRBV4-3 and J is TRBJ2-1, with 8 bases lining up with TRBD2. This CDR3 spans 15 amino acids. V was clipped by 6 bases and J by 0 bases; unmatched bases: 4. Germline V gene lookup returns CDR1 LGHNA and CDR2 YSLEER. CDR3 sequence reads: CASRPGTSSYNEQFF. The CDR3 DNA reads TGCGCCAGCAGACCTGGGACTAGCTCCTACAATGAGCAGTTCTTC.

The chain couples TRBV5-6 to TRBJ2-7; TRBD2 aligns across 9 bases. The CDR3 contains 15 residues. Germline values: CDR1 SGHDT, CDR2 YYEEEE. Trimming took 4 bases from V and 0 from J; bases not matched to a gene: 5. CDR3 sequence: CASSGRLADSYEQYF. The CDR3 DNA sequence: TGTGCCAGCAGCGGACGACTAGCGGACTCCTACGAGCAGTACTTC.

This CDR3 is CASSYLEQGNQPQHF. DNA of the CDR3: TGTGCCAGCAGTTACCTAGAACAGGGTAATCAGCCCCAGCATTTT. This chain connects TRBV6-6 to TRBJ1-5; a weak D match, TRBD1 (6 bases). V shed 2 bases and J shed 4 bases, with 12 bases lying between them. CDR3 size: 15 residues. Germline CDR1 is MNHNY and CDR2 is SVGAGI (reference sequence).

The gene calls are TRBV4-1 and TRBJ2-7; D remains unclear. With 4 bases removed from V and 2 bases from J, the gap between germline ends came to 15 bases. CDR1 and CDR2 from the germline V gene are MGHRA and YSYEKL. CDR3 length: 15 residues. CDR3 nucleotides: TGCGCCAGCAGCCCACACCAAACAACAGCCTACGAGCAGTACTTC. Translated: CASSPHQTTAYEQYF.

CDR3: CASSLGSSSSYNEQFF. For the CDR3, the DNA is TGTGCCAGCAGCTTAGGGAGCTCCAGCTCCTACAATGAGCAGTTCTTC. The V and J genes are TRBV7-6 and TRBJ2-1, with unresolved D. The CDR3 contains 16 residues. Trimming left V 1 base short and J 0 bases short, with 10 bases between. Looked up from germline, CDR1 is SGHVS and CDR2 is FNYEAQ.

The chain employs TRBV18 and TRBJ1-5, with TRBD1 matching 7 bases. This CDR3 comprises 19 residues. The germline CDR1 and CDR2 sequences are KGHSH and LQKENI. J was trimmed by 0 bases and V by 6 bases; bases with no gene match: 17. The CDR3 DNA is TGTGCCAGCTCCCGAACAGGGGCCTGGTTCCTTTATAGCAATCAGCCCCAGCATTTT. This sequence encodes CASSRTGAWFLYSNQPQHF.

This chain links TRBV19 with TRBJ2-5, with 7 bases matching TRBD2. With V trimmed by 5 bases and J by 4 bases, 4 bases remained unmatched. Germline values: CDR1 LNHDA, CDR2 SQIVND (reference sequence). The CDR3 sequence is 13 residues long. The CDR3 sequence is CASSWREGETQYF. The CDR3 coding sequence is TGTGCCAGTAGTTGGAGGGAGGGAGAGACCCAGTACTTC.

This clone occurred once. The J gene is TRBJ1-2, the V gene TRBV18; TRBD1 is a possible D gene (5 bases). This CDR3 has 14 amino acids. Trimming removed 6 bases at V and 4 bases at J, with 15 bases between. The germline gives CDR1 KGHSH, CDR2 LQKENI. The DNA for the CDR3 is TGTGCCAGCTCCCGACAGCGACCGTCCTATGGCTACACCTTC. It is translated as CASSRQRPSYGYTF.

The chain has TRBV7-9 and TRBJ2-1, with 8 bases fitting TRBD1. The CDR3 runs to 15 residues. The V and J ends lost 5 bases and 4 bases, in that order; junction bases with no gene match: 7. Germline loops: CDR1 SEHNR, CDR2 FQNEAQ (reference sequence). This chain's CDR3 is CASSPPWTGYNEQFF. As DNA, the CDR3 is TGTGCCAGCAGCCCCCCCTGGACAGGGTACAATGAGCAGTTCTTC.

V usage is TRBV6-1 and J usage is TRBJ2-7; 8 bases line up with TRBD1. This CDR3 spans 15 amino acids. The germline gives CDR1 MNHNS, CDR2 SASEGT. V lost 4 bases, J lost 6 bases, and 11 bases stayed unmatched. CDR3 residues: CASSVPWTGLSEQYF. DNA of the CDR3: TGTGCCAGCAGTGTCCCGTGGACAGGGTTAAGCGAGCAGTACTTC.

The chain couples TRBV5-4 to TRBJ2-7, with D perhaps matching TRBD2 (7 bases). V was trimmed by 1 base and J by 5 bases, leaving 13 bases between them. The CDR3 sequence is 14 residues long. Germline-derived CDR1 and CDR2 are SGHNT and YYREEE (reference sequence). CDR3 nucleotide sequence: TGTGCCAGCAGCTTGAGGGGGGAGGGGGACGAGCAGTACTTC. This encodes CASSLRGEGDEQYF.

This clone appeared a single time. This specimen includes other DNA sequences encoding the same CDR3. The chain carries TRBV4-1 and TRBJ2-7; D gene unclear. This CDR3 is 12 amino acids long. Germline V gives CDR1 MGHRA, CDR2 YSYEKL. Trimming removed 2 bases from V and 0 bases from J, with 2 bases in between. The CDR3 reads CASSQSSYEQYF. CDR3 in DNA: TGCGCCAGCAGCCAATCCTCCTACGAGCAGTACTTC.

The chain is built from TRBV7-8 and TRBJ2-5; 7 nucleotides align to TRBD2. The J call may be wrong; the DNA end is better matched by TRBJ2-7. The CDR3 is 15 residues long. The germline CDR1 and CDR2 sequences are SGHVS and FQNEAQ. The CDR3 region is CASSLVDGGRGEQYF. For the CDR3, the DNA is TGTGCCAGCAGCTTAGTGGATGGCGGGAGAGGCGAGCAGTACTTC.

The chain uses TRBV5-1 and TRBJ2-7; the D is unclear. Germline V gene data show CDR1 as SGHRS and CDR2 as YFSETQ. The germline V and J ends were trimmed by 6 bases and 5 bases, with 21 bases remaining between them. The CDR3 covers 15 residues. The CDR3 DNA follows: TGCGCCAGCACACGGCGGCCTTGGGATTTGAACGAGCAGTACTTC. Translated, it gives CASTRRPWDLNEQYF.

This clone was observed once. This chain connects TRBV5-8 to TRBJ2-1; possible D gene TRBD1, 6 bases. Trimming cost V 4 bases and J 4 bases, with 12 bases left between them. Germline V gene lookup returns CDR1 SGHTS and CDR2 YDEGEE. CDR3 length: 14 residues. The CDR3 DNA reads TGTGCCAGCAGCCATCGACAGGTATACAATGAGCAGTTCTTC. Translation gives CASSHRQVYNEQFF. The variable domain in full, completed from reference TRBV5-8 and TRBJ2-1, reads EAGVTQSPTHLIKTRGQQATLRCSPISGHTSVYWYQQALGLGLQFLLWYDEGEERNRGNFPPRFSGRQFPNYSSELNVNALELEDSALYLCASSHRQVYNEQFFGPGTRLTVL.

This chain connects TRBV6-1 to TRBJ1-1; TRBD1 aligns across 7 bases. Looked up from germline, CDR1 is MNHNS and CDR2 is SASEGT. The CDR3 consists of 15 residues. V shed 7 bases and J 4 bases; nucleotides not matched to a gene: 12. The CDR3 reads CASNLDRAGSTEAFF. CDR3 bases: TGTGCCAGCAATTTAGACAGGGCGGGGAGCACTGAAGCTTTCTTT.

DNA for the CDR3: TGCGCCAGCAGCGCAGAGGCACACTCACTAGCGCACTCCTACGAGCAGTACTTC. Translated: CASSAEAHSLAHSYEQYF. The V call is TRBV4-1, the J call TRBJ2-7; 7 nucleotides match TRBD2. Germline CDR1 reads MGHRA; CDR2 reads YSYEKL. The trim removed 5 bases at V and 0 bases at J, leaving 16 bases unmatched. The CDR3 spans 18 residues.